The clone carrying this T cell receptor (beta chain) was detected ten times or more. What it binds is not known. Trimming removed 0 bases at V and 2 bases at J, with 6 bases between. Germline CDR1 reads DFQATT; CDR2 reads SNEGSKA (reference sequence). The CDR3 length is 13 residues. The record originates from a study of neurological immune-mediated disorders. Whole-study results and caveats: Phylogenetically, 18 of 34 multiple sclerosis patients' repertoires fell into one related-CDR3 cluster, a possible signature.

Each TCR transcript was tagged with a 10-nucleotide random UMI during 5'RACE. TCRdb redid the calling of the 5' RACE reads with MiXCR, one entry per CDR3 protein. The profile shows about 48,000 distinct CDR3 sequences, about 1.8% of them singletons. The source material was PBMCs. The receptor was derived from a woman aged 40-49 years with multiple sclerosis. The V call is TRBV20-1, the J call TRBJ2-3, with D unclear. Written as DNA, the CDR3 is TGCAGTGCTAGAGAGGGCGTCACAGATACGCAGTATTTT. Amino acid sequence: CSAREGVTDTQYF.